Listed below are T cell receptor beta chains from one sample, sequenced in a study of human T cells and chemical hapten exposure. Using its own MiXCR run on the RACE reads, TCRdb lists one record per CDR3 protein. The table lists about 92,000 distinct CDR3 sequences, 8% to 10% of them singletons. The sequencing used whole blood, collected in connection with sensitization to the hapten diphenylcyclopropenone (DPC). The receptors derive from a woman aged 40 to 55 with alopecia areata. Some clones in this sample may be carry-over from other donors' samples. CDR3s include the opening cysteine and the closing phenylalanine or tryptophan. Fields, in order: J gene, clone size, V gene, D gene, CDR3 protein, CDR3 DNA. D genes are given only for firm matches. Clone size is shown for a subset of rows, as once, few, many or a class of expanded clone.

J: TRBJ2-1; size: .; V: TRBV4-1; D: TRBD2; CDR3: CASSPGTSGGAIAYEQFF; DNA: TGCGCCAGCAGCCCCGGGACTAGCGGGGGGGCAATAGCTTATGAGCAGTTCTTC
J: TRBJ2-5; size: many; V: TRBV5-1; D: TRBD2; CDR3: CASTGTNQETQYF; DNA: TGCGCCAGCACAGGGACTAACCAAGAGACCCAGTACTTC
J: TRBJ2-7; size: .; V: TRBV21-1; D: .; CDR3: CASSIGQAYEQYF; DNA: TGTGCCAGCAGCATCGGACAGGCCTACGAGCAGTACTTC
J: TRBJ2-3; size: few; V: TRBV10-3; D: .; CDR3: CAIRPGGRDSTDTQYF; DNA: TGTGCCATCAGACCCGGGGGCCGTGATAGCACAGATACGCAGTATTTT
J: TRBJ2-7; size: .; V: TRBV7-8; D: TRBD2; CDR3: CASRPGTSSGEQYF; DNA: TGTGCCAGCAGGCCCGGGACTAGCTCCGGCGAGCAGTACTTC
J: TRBJ1-6; size: .; V: TRBV7-2; D: TRBD1; CDR3: CASRLTGGSPLHF; DNA: TGTGCCAGCAGACTTACAGGGGGATCACCCCTCCACTTT
J: TRBJ1-2; size: .; V: TRBV2; D: TRBD1; CDR3: CALPGQGSYGYTF; DNA: TGTGCCTTACCGGGACAGGGATCCTATGGCTACACCTTC
J: TRBJ1-1; size: .; V: TRBV11-2; D: .; CDR3: CASSLEGKPNTEAFF; DNA: TGTGCCAGCAGCTTAGAGGGCAAACCCAACACTGAAGCTTTCTTT
J: TRBJ2-5; size: many; V: TRBV12-3/TRBV12-4; D: TRBD2; CDR3: CASSLGGGQETQYF; DNA: TGTGCCAGCAGTTTAGGCGGGGGCCAAGAGACCCAGTACTTC
J: TRBJ2-5; size: .; V: TRBV2; D: .; CDR3: CASGTGRETQYF; DNA: TGTGCCAGCGGCACAGGGCGGGAGACCCAGTACTTC
J: TRBJ1-1; size: .; V: TRBV29-1; D: .; CDR3: CSVRRGEGTEAFF; DNA: TGCAGCGTTCGGAGGGGGGAAGGCACTGAAGCTTTCTTT
J: TRBJ2-7; size: .; V: TRBV7-2; D: .; CDR3: CASSTFSSYEQYF; DNA: TGTGCCAGCAGCACATTTAGCTCCTACGAGCAGTACTTC
J: TRBJ2-6; size: many; V: TRBV2; D: .; CDR3: CASSPDRPGANVLTF; DNA: TGTGCCAGCAGTCCCGACAGACCTGGGGCCAACGTCCTGACTTTC
J: TRBJ2-3; size: .; V: TRBV24-1; D: .; CDR3: CATREWTSDTQYF; DNA: TGTGCCACGAGAGAATGGACTTCAGATACGCAGTATTTT
J: TRBJ2-6; size: .; V: TRBV24-1; D: .; CDR3: CATSGTVGSGANVLTF; DNA: TGTGCCACCAGTGGGACGGTAGGGTCTGGGGCCAACGTCCTGACTTTC
J: TRBJ2-3; size: many; V: TRBV7-2; D: TRBD1; CDR3: CASSLNGQGLGTDTQYF; DNA: TGTGCCAGCAGCTTAAACGGACAGGGGCTAGGGACAGATACGCAGTATTTT
J: TRBJ1-4; size: many; V: TRBV9; D: .; CDR3: CASSVAGTSTNEKLFF; DNA: TGTGCCAGCAGCGTAGCCGGGACGTCAACTAATGAAAAACTGTTTTTT
J: TRBJ1-3; size: many; V: TRBV5-5; D: TRBD1; CDR3: CASSSGTAPGNTIYF; DNA: TGTGCCAGCAGCAGCGGGACAGCTCCTGGAAACACCATATATTTT
J: TRBJ2-3; size: many; V: TRBV6-2/TRBV6-3; D: .; CDR3: CASSRTYLSTDTQYF; DNA: TGTGCCAGCAGTAGAACCTACCTTAGCACAGATACGCAGTATTTT
J: TRBJ1-2; size: .; V: TRBV5-4; D: .; CDR3: CASSFSGKGPTGYTF; DNA: TGTGCCAGCAGCTTTTCAGGGAAGGGTCCTACTGGCTACACCTTC
J: TRBJ2-5; size: .; V: TRBV5-6; D: .; CDR3: CASSSRTTRLGTQYF; DNA: TGTGCCAGCAGCTCAAGGACTACCCGATTGGGGACCCAGTACTTC
J: TRBJ2-5; size: few; V: TRBV29-1; D: TRBD2; CDR3: CSVVRGFGETQYF; DNA: TGCAGCGTTGTGCGGGGGTTCGGAGAGACCCAGTACTTC
J: TRBJ1-3; size: few; V: TRBV29-1; D: TRBD1; CDR3: CSVRDRASSENTIYF; DNA: TGCAGCGTCAGAGACAGGGCCTCCTCTGAAAACACCATATATTTT
J: TRBJ1-2; size: .; V: TRBV4-3; D: .; CDR3: CASSQGRGDSYGYTF; DNA: TGCGCCAGCAGCCAAGGTCGCGGGGACTCCTATGGCTACACCTTC
J: TRBJ2-4; size: .; V: TRBV12-3/TRBV12-4; D: TRBD2; CDR3: CASSERASGGLAKNIQYF; DNA: TGTGCCAGCAGTGAGAGGGCTAGCGGGGGTCTAGCCAAAAACATTCAGTACTTC
J: TRBJ2-4; size: many; V: TRBV5-1; D: .; CDR3: CASSLASKNIQYF; DNA: TGCGCCAGCAGCTTGGCATCCAAAAACATTCAGTACTTC
J: TRBJ2-7; size: many; V: TRBV7-9; D: .; CDR3: CASSPRLAGTYEQYF; DNA: TGTGCCAGCAGCCCGCGTCTGGCGGGGACCTACGAGCAGTACTTC
J: TRBJ2-5; size: many; V: TRBV9; D: TRBD2; CDR3: CASSVVGTSGFGETQYF; DNA: TGTGCCAGCAGCGTAGTAGGGACTAGCGGCTTTGGAGAGACCCAGTACTTC
J: TRBJ2-7; size: many; V: TRBV10-2; D: .; CDR3: CASSDLYEQYF; DNA: TGCGCCAGCAGTGACCTCTACGAGCAGTACTTC
J: TRBJ2-1; size: .; V: TRBV20-1; D: .; CDR3: CSAAGAVYNEQFF; DNA: TGCAGTGCTGCCGGGGCGGTCTACAATGAGCAGTTCTTC
J: TRBJ2-7; size: few; V: TRBV2; D: TRBD1; CDR3: CASSATGKGQNF; DNA: TGTGCCAGCAGTGCGACAGGGAAGGGTCAGAACTTC
J: TRBJ2-5; size: many; V: TRBV19; D: .; CDR3: CASSTVYQETQYF; DNA: TGTGCCAGTAGTACGGTGTACCAAGAGACCCAGTACTTC
J: TRBJ2-6; size: .; V: TRBV29-1; D: TRBD1; CDR3: CSVEVQGVALSGANVLTF; DNA: TGCAGCGTTGAAGTACAGGGGGTAGCTCTCTCTGGGGCCAACGTCCTGACTTTC
J: TRBJ1-5; size: few; V: TRBV19; D: .; CDR3: CASRWGNQPQHF; DNA: TGTGCCAGTAGATGGGGCAATCAGCCCCAGCATTTT
J: TRBJ1-2; size: many; V: TRBV5-5; D: .; CDR3: CASSSIQGGGYTF; DNA: TGTGCCAGCAGCTCAATCCAGGGAGGTGGCTACACCTTC
J: TRBJ1-6; size: many; V: TRBV6-1; D: TRBD1; CDR3: CASSETRGLLLGSPLHF; DNA: TGTGCCAGCAGTGAAACCAGGGGGCTCCTCCTAGGTTCACCCCTCCACTTT
J: TRBJ1-2; size: few; V: TRBV29-1; D: .; CDR3: CSVDPLGGNYGYTF; DNA: TGCAGCGTTGACCCTCTAGGAGGGAACTATGGCTACACCTTC
J: TRBJ2-3; size: .; V: TRBV6-2/TRBV6-3; D: TRBD1; CDR3: CASSYSKIGTGWSDTQYF; DNA: TGTGCCAGCAGTTACTCCAAGATCGGGACAGGGTGGTCAGATACGCAGTATTTT
J: TRBJ1-6; size: few; V: TRBV6-5; D: .; CDR3: CASSYSKGISPLHF; DNA: TGTGCCAGCAGTTACTCGAAAGGGATTTCACCCCTCCACTTT
J: TRBJ2-5; size: few; V: TRBV7-2; D: .; CDR3: CASTGAAVEETQYF; DNA: TGTGCCAGCACCGGGGCGGCCGTGGAAGAGACCCAGTACTTC
J: TRBJ2-5; size: few; V: TRBV24-1; D: .; CDR3: CATSDSFLYGQETQYF; DNA: TGTGCCACCAGTGATTCGTTTTTATACGGCCAAGAGACCCAGTACTTC
J: TRBJ2-1; size: many; V: TRBV3-1; D: .; CDR3: CASSQAARNEQFF; DNA: TGTGCCAGCAGCCAAGCCGCTAGAAATGAGCAGTTCTTC
J: TRBJ2-1; size: .; V: TRBV20-1; D: .; CDR3: CSAGAMVGSEQFF; DNA: TGCAGTGCAGGCGCAATGGTGGGCAGTGAGCAGTTCTTC
J: TRBJ1-2; size: few; V: TRBV27; D: .; CDR3: CASSPMGGYGYTF; DNA: TGTGCCAGCAGTCCCATGGGAGGCTATGGCTACACCTTC
J: TRBJ1-1; size: many; V: TRBV6-2/TRBV6-3; D: .; CDR3: CASSPQGINTEAFF; DNA: TGTGCCAGCAGTCCGCAGGGGATCAACACTGAAGCTTTCTTT
J: TRBJ1-2; size: few; V: TRBV12-3/TRBV12-4; D: TRBD1; CDR3: CASSTTGAGYGYTF; DNA: TGTGCCAGCAGTACGACAGGGGCTGGCTATGGCTACACCTTC
J: TRBJ1-2; size: many; V: TRBV6-5; D: TRBD1; CDR3: CASSRTGTNYGYTF; DNA: TGTGCCAGCAGCAGGACAGGGACTAACTATGGCTACACCTTC
J: TRBJ2-1; size: few; V: TRBV28; D: .; CDR3: CASSLLMWTFYNEQFF; DNA: TGTGCCAGCAGTTTACTAATGTGGACATTTTACAATGAGCAGTTCTTC
J: TRBJ1-6; size: few; V: TRBV3-1; D: TRBD1; CDR3: CASGWTGTNSPLHF; DNA: TGTGCCAGCGGCTGGACAGGGACAAATTCACCCCTCCACTTT
J: TRBJ2-5; size: few; V: TRBV15; D: .; CDR3: CATTLPQGASF; DNA: TGTGCCACCACCCTACCACAGGGAGCGTCCTTC
J: TRBJ1-5; size: many; V: TRBV6-5; D: .; CDR3: CASSYGQGNNQPQHF; DNA: TGTGCCAGCAGTTACGGGCAGGGGAATAATCAGCCCCAGCATTTT
J: TRBJ1-5; size: .; V: TRBV9; D: .; CDR3: CVSSVALGMGPQHF; DNA: TGTGTCAGCAGCGTAGCCCTAGGTATGGGGCCCCAGCATTTT
J: TRBJ1-6; size: .; V: TRBV9; D: .; CDR3: CASSAGAFNSPLHF; DNA: TGTGCCAGCAGCGCCGGGGCCTTTAATTCACCCCTCCACTTT